A single sample gave rise to the 18 T cell receptor beta chains below, sequenced in a study of neurological immune-mediated disorders. TCRdb recomputed calls from the 5' RACE reads with MiXCR, one row per CDR3 protein. The data hold 20,000 to 30,000 distinct CDR3 sequences, with less than 2.5% observed a single time. Input material: PBMCs. Every receptor here comes from a woman in her 50s with multiple sclerosis.

This clonotype was detected ten times or more. The chain carries TRBV5-1 and TRBJ1-6; TRBD1 agrees at 10 bases. The germline V gene has CDR1 SGHRS and CDR2 YFSETQ. The length of the CDR3 is 15 residues. V dropped 3 bases and J dropped 9; count of bases not matched to a gene: 6. For the CDR3, the DNA is TGCGCCAGCAGCTCTGACAGGGGGCAACGTTCACCCCTCCACTTT. Protein: CASSSDRGQRSPLHF.

The sample holds a few counts of this clonotype. This may be a read error: a much more frequent sequence differs by one nucleotide. J is TRBJ1-1 and V is TRBV9; 10 nucleotides agree with TRBD1. The ends lost 2 bases at V and 1 base at J; junction bases unmatched: 8. The CDR3 spans 17 residues. From germline, CDR1 is SGDLS and CDR2 YYNGEE. The CDR3 coding sequence is TGTGCCAGCAGCGTTGGGACAGGGGCCACGAAGAACACTGAAGCTTTCTTT. Translated: CASSVGTGATKNTEAFF. The variable domain in full, completed from reference TRBV9 and TRBJ1-1, reads DSGVTQTPKHLITATGQRVTLRCSPRSGDLSVYWYQQSLDQGLQFLIQYYNGEERAKGNILERFSAQQFPDLHSELNLSSLELGDSALYFCASSVGTGATKNTEAFFGQGTRLTVV.

This clonotype was recorded at least ten times. The chain employs TRBV7-2 and TRBJ2-2; D not certain. CDR1 is SGHTA and CDR2 is FQGNSA in the germline V gene. The germline V and J ends were trimmed by 3 bases and 1 base, with 6 bases remaining between them. The CDR3 extends over 14 amino acids. CDR3 sequence (DNA): TGTGCCAGCAGCTTCGCACGGAACACCGGGGAGCTGTTTTTT. This sequence encodes CASSFARNTGELFF.

By sample fraction, this clonotype is medium-sized. The CDR3 DNA follows: TGCAGTGCTAGACCACCCACTGGCTTCCAAGAGACCCAGTACTTC. Its protein product is CSARPPTGFQETQYF. The chain combines TRBV20-1 with TRBJ2-5; no clear D gene. V was shortened by 2 bases and J by 1 base, with 14 bases between the two germline ends. This CDR3 has 15 amino acids. The germline gives CDR1 DFQATT, CDR2 SNEGSKA (reference sequence).

This clonotype was observed many times. This rearrangement joins TRBV20-1 to TRBJ1-5; D is unclear. The CDR3 contains 14 residues. CDR1 is DFQATT and CDR2 is SNEGSKA in the germline V gene (reference sequence). The ends were cut back, 3 bases at V and 0 bases at J, with 9 bases in the middle. As DNA, the CDR3 is TGCAGTGCTAGTAGAGGGAATAGCAATCAGCCCCAGCATTTT. Protein: CSASRGNSNQPQHF.

This clonotype has ten or more counts. This rearrangement joins TRBV12-3 or TRBV12-4 to TRBJ2-1; D is tentatively TRBD1 or TRBD2 (5 bases each). V was shortened by 6 bases and J by 12 bases, with 9 bases between the two germline ends. The CDR3 totals 10 residues. The CDR3 sequence: CASRPGPQFF. CDR3 DNA sequence: TGTGCCAGCAGGCCGGGACCGCAGTTCTTC.

This clonotype was detected ten times or more. This rearrangement joins TRBV30 to TRBJ2-7; no firm D call. The CDR3 covers 13 residues. Trimming took 1 base from V and 0 from J, leaving 7 bases between them. Germline CDR1 and CDR2: GTSNPN and SVGIG (reference sequence). This chain's CDR3 is CAWSGQDSYEQYF. The CDR3 nucleotides read TGTGCCTGGAGTGGCCAGGACTCCTACGAGCAGTACTTC.

This clonotype occurred a few times. This may come from a read error, since a much larger clone is one base off. The missing conserved phenylalanine or tryptophan at the end of this CDR3 makes a read error likely. The chain has TRBV20-1 and TRBJ2-3, with unresolved D. The V end was cut by 3 bases, the J end by 2 bases, with 3 bases between. This CDR3 spans 11 amino acids. Per germline, CDR1 DFQATT and CDR2 SNEGSKA (reference sequence). CDR3 loop: CSARSTDTQYC. Here the CDR3 DNA reads TGCAGTGCTAGGTCCACAGATACGCAGTATTGT.

By share of the sample, this clonotype is medium-sized (0.01 to 0.1%). The genes are TRBV20-1 and TRBJ1-5; D perhaps matches TRBD1 (6 bases). The CDR3 contains 15 residues. Trimming stripped 5 bases from V and 2 bases from J, with 16 bases between. The V gene's germline CDR1 is DFQATT and CDR2 SNEGSKA (reference sequence). The CDR3 sequence is CSASQGNMGNQPQHF. The DNA of the CDR3 is TGCAGTGCTTCTCAGGGGAATATGGGCAATCAGCCCCAGCATTTT.

This clonotype occurred many times. This chain connects TRBV9 to TRBJ2-6; D is undetermined. The germline V gene encodes CDR1 SGDLS and CDR2 YYNGEE. Trimming stripped 0 bases from V and 0 bases from J, with 19 bases between. This CDR3 has 20 residues. The CDR3 is CASSVDPRKTRFSGANVLTF. DNA of the CDR3: TGTGCCAGCAGCGTAGATCCCCGAAAGACTCGATTCTCTGGGGCCAACGTCCTGACTTTC.

This clonotype came up a few times. A much larger clone differs by one base, so this may be a read error. J is TRBJ1-2 and V is TRBV6-6; 7 bases line up with TRBD1. J gave up 8 bases and V 6 bases, and 6 bases lay outside the gene matches. The CDR3 totals 12 residues. The V gene's germline CDR1 is MNHNY and CDR2 SVGAGI (reference sequence). The CDR3 reads CASRNTGEGYTF. The DNA for the CDR3 is TGTGCCAGCAGAAATACAGGGGAAGGCTACACCTTC.

At least ten counts were recorded for this clonotype. This chain joins TRBV20-1 and TRBJ2-3, with TRBD1 as a possible D gene (6 bases). The CDR3 consists of 13 residues. V lost 5 bases and J lost 1, with 10 bases in between. Per germline, CDR1 DFQATT and CDR2 SNEGSKA (reference sequence). CDR3 sequence reads: CSARPGGTDTQYF. DNA for the CDR3: TGCAGTGCTCGCCCAGGGGGCACAGATACGCAGTATTTT.

This clonotype showed up many times. The J gene is TRBJ1-5, the V gene TRBV7-9; no clear D. Trimming removed 5 bases from V and 4 bases from J, with 6 bases in between. The CDR3 runs to 12 residues. The germline CDR1 and CDR2 sequences are SEHNR and FQNEAQ (reference sequence). This CDR3 reads CASSNLNQPQHF. CDR3 nucleotides: TGTGCCAGCAGCAACCTTAATCAGCCCCAGCATTTT.

This clonotype was recorded at least ten times. The genes are TRBV5-1 and TRBJ2-5, with TRBD1 matching 8 bases. V gave up 0 bases and J gave up 2 bases; unmatched junction bases: 3. The germline V gene encodes CDR1 SGHRS and CDR2 YFSETQ. The CDR3 length is 15 residues. The CDR3 protein is CASSLAGTGQETQYF. In nucleotides, the CDR3 is TGCGCCAGCAGCTTGGCTGGGACAGGACAAGAGACCCAGTACTTC.

This clonotype was seen many times. The chain joins TRBV4-2 to TRBJ1-2, with D possibly TRBD1 on 5 matching bases. CDR1 and CDR2 (germline): LGHNA, YNFKEQ. Trimming left V 1 base short and J 7 bases short, with 13 bases between. The CDR3 has 14 residues. CDR3 region: CASSQVGGSAGYTF. DNA for the CDR3: TGTGCCAGCAGCCAAGTGGGGGGATCCGCTGGCTACACCTTC.

By its share, this clonotype is medium-sized. The chain uses TRBV7-3 and TRBJ2-1; D uncertain. This CDR3 is 12 amino acids long. CDR1 and CDR2 (germline): SGHTA, FQGTGA. V was clipped by 0 bases and J by 10 bases, with 7 bases between them. CDR3 nucleotide sequence: TGTGCCAGCAGCTTAACCCTCGGGGAGCAGTTCTTC. Protein product: CASSLTLGEQFF.

This clonotype was picked up many times. This chain joins TRBV5-1 and TRBJ2-7; maybe TRBD2 (5 bases). The CDR3 covers 13 residues. CDR1 and CDR2 (germline): SGHRS, YFSETQ. V was pared by 2 bases and J by 2 bases, with 8 bases between. Here the CDR3 DNA reads TGCGCCAGCAGCTTATACGGGACCTACGAGCAGTACTTC. It yields the protein CASSLYGTYEQYF.

This clonotype was recorded at least ten times. The chain couples TRBV12-3 or TRBV12-4 to TRBJ2-3; 10 bases fit TRBD2. Trimming at V came to 6 bases and at J to 1 base, leaving 4 bases not matched to a gene. The CDR3 sequence is 15 residues long. The CDR3 DNA is TGTGCCAGCAGGCCTAGCGGGGGAGGCACAGATACGCAGTATTTT. The encoded protein is CASRPSGGGTDTQYF.